This T cell receptor (beta chain) comes out of a study of beta chain features in type 1 diabetes (dated by TCRdb to between 2018 and 2020). In the study overall: No differences in mean age, gender distribution, total cell number or subset yield were found between patients and healthy donors. In the study, TCRB repertoires of sorted circulating CD4+ T cell subsets from recently diagnosed type 1 diabetes patients were compared with those of matched healthy donors. Naive and central memory subsets were obtained from all 30 or so donors, but regulatory and stem cell-like memory subsets were isolated from only 8 patients and about eight healthy donors. Across all samples, fewer than 130 million sorted cells were examined, and cell number per subset correlated strongly with RNA yield. General study outcomes and caveats: Naive, central memory and regulatory TCRB repertoires appeared more similar among patients than among healthy donors. PCR might favor shorter templates, but patient and control samples were amplified and corrected together, so any skew would affect both groups equally. Because cDNA was sequenced instead of genomic DNA, activated cells with high expression could be over-represented, although the groups did not differ in activation or CD3 levels. Fewer insertions and more nucleotide deletions at VDJ recombination sites were observed in patients with type 1 diabetes, implying thymic rearrangement abnormalities. In all four CD4+ subsets, TCRB CDR3 length was moderately but significantly shorter in type 1 diabetes patients. HLA sub-analyses involved small numbers of individuals, so any influence of HLA type on TCRB rearrangement remained unresolved.

All of the isolated RNA was reverse transcribed with the High Capacity cDNA Reverse Transcription Kit, so expressed TCRB transcripts were sequenced. Deep immunoSEQ sequencing was applied to naive, central memory and regulatory T cell samples, giving an average of about 3.7 million total reads per sample. Sorted cells were lysed in RLT buffer, and RNA was extracted using DNase-treated RNeasy Micro or Mini kits according to cell number. Each cell subset was processed separately to prevent cross-contamination, with patient and healthy donor samples processed together. TCRB sequences were amplified from cDNA with the immunoSEQ multiplex PCR, producing 87-bp fragments spanning the CDR3 region. Amplicons were sequenced on the Illumina HiSeq platform. The paper's processing steps were these. PCR bias was computationally corrected using synthetic template baselines, reads within Hamming distance 2 were collapsed, and singletons that could not be merged were discarded. Reads were aligned against IMGT to assign V, D and J genes, CDR3 length and insertions or deletions at six rearrangement sites. Within each subset, clonotype counts were normalized to sorted cell number, and only after that were true diversity and Gini coefficients computed with the tcR R package. The overlap coefficient, calculated on TCRB nucleotide sequences, was used to measure repertoire sharing. Out-of-frame TCRB sequences from naive cells were analyzed as a proxy for the pre-selection repertoire. TCRdb carries this immuneACCESS record with in-frame sequences only. Its versions omit some clonotypes, under half of them owing to an unresolved V gene in the studies checked, with the rest unexplained. That table furnishes V, J and clone size, whereas the DNA furnished D and trimming. This sample is represented by about 620,000 clones; about 14% of them were singletons. Jointly, the top ten make up about 0.097% of the sample.

Each donor gave one peripheral blood draw, averaging roughly 100 mL, which was collected into heparinised tubes. Using a panel that included CD45RO, CCR7, CD25, CD127, CD95 and CD27, naive, central memory, regulatory and stem cell-like memory CD4+ T cells were sorted on a BD FACSAria II. A purity above 95% was achieved for all sorted populations. PBMCs were separated immediately by Lymphoprep density gradient centrifugation and were stained directly, without being cultured. So that batch effects would be minimized, each experiment stained and sorted samples in pairs, pairing one healthy donor with one patient. From the cysteine through the phenylalanine, the CDR3 covers 14 amino acids. Only the CDR3 part of the read is kept: 42 bases, read in frame from the first base. Trimming removed 2 bases from V and 4 bases from J, leaving 9 bases between the germline ends. CDR1 and CDR2 are drawn from the germline V gene: SNHLY, FYNNEI.

Details on this clone: Its antigen has not been determined. Base qualities were left out, and no much larger clone turns up one base away.

The sample was naive CD4+ T cells from blood. The sample's cell subset or site label, in plain terms: true naive CD4+ T cells. The V and J segments used are TRBV2 and TRBJ1-5; TRBD1 is a possible D gene, resting on 6 matching bases. The receptor comes from a man aged 18 to 29 in good health. This receptor has the CDR3 CASSETDRNQPQHF. DNA sequence: TGTGCCAGCAGTGAAACCGACAGGAATCAGCCCCAGCATTTT.